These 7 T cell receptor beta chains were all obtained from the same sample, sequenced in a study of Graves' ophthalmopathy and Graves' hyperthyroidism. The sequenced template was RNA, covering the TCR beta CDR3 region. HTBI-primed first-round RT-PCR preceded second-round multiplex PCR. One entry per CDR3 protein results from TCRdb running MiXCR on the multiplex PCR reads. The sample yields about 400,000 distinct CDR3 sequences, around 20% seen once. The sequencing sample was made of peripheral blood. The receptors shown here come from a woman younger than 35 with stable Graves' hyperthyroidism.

DNA for the CDR3: TGCGCCAGCAGCTTGGTCAGAGGGGAGGACGAGCAGTACTTC. Its translation: CASSLVRGEDEQYF. The chain is built from TRBV5-1 and TRBJ2-7; D is possibly TRBD2 (6 bases). Germline V lookup: CDR1 SGHRS, CDR2 YFSETQ. CDR3 length equals 14 residues. V lost 0 bases to trimming and J lost 5 bases, with 12 bases between them.

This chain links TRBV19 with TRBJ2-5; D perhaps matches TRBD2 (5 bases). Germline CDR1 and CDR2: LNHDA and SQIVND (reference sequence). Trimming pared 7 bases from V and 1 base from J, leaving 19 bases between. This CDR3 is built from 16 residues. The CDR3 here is CASTERWGVIQETQYF. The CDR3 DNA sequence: TGTGCCAGTACCGAAAGGTGGGGAGTAATCCAAGAGACCCAGTACTTC.

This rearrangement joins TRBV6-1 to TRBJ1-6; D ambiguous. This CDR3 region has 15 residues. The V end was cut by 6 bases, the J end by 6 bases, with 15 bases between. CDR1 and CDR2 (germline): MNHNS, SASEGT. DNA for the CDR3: TGTGCCAGCAGCCGGCTTGGTCAGCGTAATTCACCCCTCCACTTT. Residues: CASSRLGQRNSPLHF.

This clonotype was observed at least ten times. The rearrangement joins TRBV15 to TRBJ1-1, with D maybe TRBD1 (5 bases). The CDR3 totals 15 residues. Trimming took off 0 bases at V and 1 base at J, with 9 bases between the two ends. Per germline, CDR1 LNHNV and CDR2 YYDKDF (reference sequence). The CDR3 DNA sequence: TGTGCCACCAGCAGAGAGGGGCGCAAGAACACTGAAGCTTTCTTT. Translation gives CATSREGRKNTEAFF.

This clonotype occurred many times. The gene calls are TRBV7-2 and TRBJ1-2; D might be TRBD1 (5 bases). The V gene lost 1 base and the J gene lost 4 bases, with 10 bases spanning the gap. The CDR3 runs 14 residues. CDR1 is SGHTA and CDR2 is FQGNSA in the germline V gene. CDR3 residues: CASSLVGPRYGYTF. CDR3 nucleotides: TGTGCCAGCAGCTTAGTGGGGCCCCGCTATGGCTACACCTTC.

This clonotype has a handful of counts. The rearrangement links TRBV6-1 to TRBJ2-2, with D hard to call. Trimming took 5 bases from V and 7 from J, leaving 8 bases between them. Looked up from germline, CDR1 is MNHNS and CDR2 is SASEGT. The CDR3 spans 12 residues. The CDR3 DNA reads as TGTGCCAGCAGTCATGGGAACGGGGAGCTGTTTTTT. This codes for CASSHGNGELFF.

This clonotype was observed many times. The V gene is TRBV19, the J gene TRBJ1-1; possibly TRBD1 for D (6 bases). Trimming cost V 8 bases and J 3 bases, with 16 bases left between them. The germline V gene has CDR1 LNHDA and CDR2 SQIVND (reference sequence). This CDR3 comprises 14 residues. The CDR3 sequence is CASGPRGLHTEAFF. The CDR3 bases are TGTGCCAGTGGCCCCAGGGGATTGCACACTGAAGCTTTCTTT.